One sample yielded the 32 T cell receptor beta chains listed below, sequenced in a study of T-cell memory formation after mild COVID-19. Each CDR3 protein is one row after TCRdb ran MiXCR on the 5' RACE reads. The sample lists under 250,000 distinct CDR3 sequences, more than 8% occurring once. The sequenced sample was PBMCs or a T cell subset sorted from them (not recorded which). The source of these receptors is a man aged 18 to 29 who had mild COVID-19 (a few samples of this study predate the infection). Cell type and time point are not known.

This clonotype appeared a few times. The CDR3, as DNA: TGCGCCAGCAGCCTACAGGGGGAGATTTGGGGCATTCAGTACTTC. Its translation is CASSLQGEIWGIQYF. The rearrangement uses TRBV5-1 and TRBJ2-4; 8 nucleotides match TRBD1. The junction had 12 bases not matched to a gene; V was cut back by 4 bases and J by 9 bases. Per the germline V gene, CDR1 is SGHRS and CDR2 is YFSETQ. The CDR3 sequence is 15 residues long.

The CDR3 spells CASTSGGFNEQFF. In DNA form, the CDR3 reads TGTGCCTCGACTAGCGGGGGATTCAATGAGCAGTTCTTC. The chain joins TRBV30 to TRBJ2-1; 12 bases align to TRBD2. The CDR3 extends over 13 amino acids. V was clipped by 7 bases and J by 6 bases; unmatched bases: 4. In germline, CDR1 is GTSNPN, CDR2 SVGIG (reference sequence).

The chain links TRBV5-4 to TRBJ1-2; a possible D gene is TRBD1 (6 bases). V gave up 1 base and J gave up 4 bases, with 11 bases separating them. The CDR3 has 14 amino acids. The V gene's germline CDR1 is SGHNT and CDR2 YYREEE (reference sequence). Here the CDR3 DNA reads TGTGCCAGCAGCTTGTGGGACACTGTCTATGGCTACACCTTC. It yields the protein CASSLWDTVYGYTF. Together with reference TRBV5-4 and TRBJ1-2, the CDR3 gives the full variable domain: ETGVTQSPTHLIKTRGQQVTLRCSSQSGHNTVSWYQQALGQGPQFIFQYYREEENGRGNFPPRFSGLQFPNYSSELNVNALELDDSALYLCASSLWDTVYGYTFGSGTRLTVV.

CDR3 loop: CASSLISDQQETQYF. CDR3 DNA sequence: TGTGCCAGCAGCTTAATCTCAGACCAACAAGAGACCCAGTACTTC. The rearrangement links TRBV7-2 to TRBJ2-5, with D unclear. The CDR3 length is 15 residues. V lost 2 bases and J 2 bases, leaving 12 bases between the germline ends. Germline V gene lookup returns CDR1 SGHTA and CDR2 FQGNSA.

In this sample, this clonotype turned up a few times. This chain joins TRBV6-2 or TRBV6-3 and TRBJ2-2, with 8 bases that match TRBD1. The germline V gene encodes CDR1 MNHEY and CDR2 SVGEGT. V lost 6 bases, J lost 3 bases, and 9 bases stayed unmatched. The CDR3 has 16 amino acids. Written as DNA, the CDR3 is TGTGCCAGCAGGCCACCGGGACAGGTGTACACCGGGGAGCTGTTTTTT. It specifies CASRPPGQVYTGELFF.

This clonotype was picked up a small number of times. This CDR3 reads CASSPGGEGTDTQYF. In DNA form, the CDR3 reads TGTGCCAGCAGTCCGGGGGGAGAGGGCACAGATACGCAGTATTTT. The V gene is TRBV25-1, the J gene TRBJ2-3, with 7 bases fitting TRBD2. This CDR3 comprises 15 residues. Germline V gives CDR1 MGHDK, CDR2 SYGVNS. V shed 5 bases, J shed 1 base, and the junction held 6 bases outside the gene matches.

The genes are TRBV4-1 and TRBJ2-7; D is possibly TRBD1 or TRBD2 (6 bases each). Trimming shortened V by 4 bases and J by 4 bases, and 17 bases separated the two germline ends. The V gene's germline CDR1 is MGHRA and CDR2 YSYEKL. CDR3 length: 15 amino acids. The CDR3 region is CASSPTRTGAYEQYF. Here the CDR3 DNA reads TGCGCCAGCAGCCCGACCAGGACGGGGGCGTACGAGCAGTACTTC.

CDR3 nucleotide sequence: TGTGCCAGCACCGGGGGATCTGGGGCCAACGTCCTGACTTTC. This sequence encodes CASTGGSGANVLTF. The gene calls are TRBV12-3 or TRBV12-4 and TRBJ2-6, with D possibly matching TRBD2 (6 bases). CDR3 length: 14 residues. Trimming removed 7 bases from V and 1 base from J, with 8 bases in between.

This clonotype was seen a few times. The V and J genes are TRBV5-6 and TRBJ1-5, with D maybe TRBD1 (5 bases). This CDR3 spans 17 amino acids. Germline V gives CDR1 SGHDT, CDR2 YYEEEE. Trimming took 1 base from V and 3 from J, leaving 17 bases between them. The CDR3 DNA reads TGTGCCAGCAGCTTGTACGCCTCTGAGGGGATCAATCAGCCCCAGCATTTT. Translation gives CASSLYASEGINQPQHF.

V gene TRBV7-3 combines with J gene TRBJ2-6; no clear D gene. V was pared by 2 bases and J by 0 bases, with 11 bases between. The CDR3 has 17 residues. Per the germline V gene, CDR1 is SGHTA and CDR2 is FQGTGA. The CDR3, as DNA: TGTGCCAGCAGCTTACTCGACGGAACCTCTGGGGCCAACGTCCTGACTTTC. Translation gives CASSLLDGTSGANVLTF.

This clonotype has a count of ten or more. The rearrangement links TRBV5-6 to TRBJ2-1, with D maybe TRBD2 (6 bases). Germline-derived CDR1 and CDR2 are SGHDT and YYEEEE. CDR3 size: 15 residues. Trimming removed 0 bases at V and 8 bases at J, with 15 bases between. The DNA for the CDR3 is TGTGCCAGCAGCTTGGTCCGGGGGAACAGCTATGAGCAGTTCTTC. It yields the protein CASSLVRGNSYEQFF.

This clonotype was seen at least ten times. The rearrangement joins TRBV4-1 to TRBJ1-1, with 8 bases fitting TRBD1. Germline-derived CDR1 and CDR2 are MGHRA and YSYEKL. This CDR3 has 15 residues. J was trimmed by 5 bases and V by 2 bases; bases with no gene match: 7. The CDR3 DNA is TGCGCCAGCAGCCAACTATACAGGGGGGGAACTGAAGCTTTCTTT. Protein: CASSQLYRGGTEAFF.

This sequence joins TRBV18 and TRBJ2-2, with 7 bases lining up with TRBD1. Germline values: CDR1 KGHSH, CDR2 LQKENI. The CDR3 is made up of 14 amino acids. V shed 10 bases and J 1 base; nucleotides not matched to a gene: 6. CDR3 sequence (DNA): TGTGCCATCACCCGACAGGGGAACACCGGGGAGCTGTTTTTT. It yields the protein CAITRQGNTGELFF.

J is TRBJ2-3 and V is TRBV5-1; D remains unclear. The V gene lost 6 bases and the J gene lost 4 bases, with 15 bases spanning the gap. The CDR3 spans 14 residues. Germline values: CDR1 SGHRS, CDR2 YFSETQ. This CDR3 reads CASNYLQESDTQYF. The CDR3, as DNA: TGCGCCAGCAATTACTTGCAAGAGTCAGATACGCAGTATTTT.

This clonotype occurred many times. The chain employs TRBV7-2 and TRBJ2-1, with D possibly TRBD1 on 5 matching bases. The V gene's germline CDR1 is SGHTA and CDR2 FQGNSA. V was clipped by 7 bases and J by 2 bases, with 12 bases between them. The CDR3 is made up of 14 amino acids. The CDR3 sequence is CASMGQLPYNEQFF. In DNA form, the CDR3 reads TGTGCCAGCATGGGGCAGCTGCCCTACAATGAGCAGTTCTTC.

The chain is built from TRBV30 and TRBJ1-1; no clear D gene. The CDR3 covers 13 residues. V gave up 0 bases and J gave up 2 bases, with 7 bases separating them. The V gene's germline CDR1 is GTSNPN and CDR2 SVGIG (reference sequence). The CDR3 DNA reads TGTGCCTGGAGTGTAATGGGAAACACTGAAGCTTTCTTT. Protein: CAWSVMGNTEAFF.

The table lists this clonotype with a count of one. The J gene is TRBJ2-3, the V gene TRBV4-1; 8 bases map to TRBD1. Per the germline V gene, CDR1 is MGHRA and CDR2 is YSYEKL. With V trimmed by 4 bases and J by 1 base, 10 bases remained unmatched. This CDR3 has 17 amino acids. As DNA, the CDR3 is TGCGCCAGCAGCCTCACCCAGGGGGCGCAGGGCACAGATACGCAGTATTTT. Translated: CASSLTQGAQGTDTQYF.

In its sample, this clonotype was seen a few times. The V gene is TRBV5-1, the J gene TRBJ2-7; D gene ambiguous. CDR1 is SGHRS and CDR2 is YFSETQ in the germline V gene. The length of the CDR3 is 14 residues. V was clipped by 0 bases and J by 0 bases, with 7 bases between them. The CDR3 DNA sequence: TGCGCCAGCAGCTTGGCACAAGACTCCTACGAGCAGTACTTC. Its protein product is CASSLAQDSYEQYF.

This clonotype has only a few counts. The chain carries TRBV5-1 and TRBJ2-1, with 7 nucleotides matching TRBD1. The CDR3 length is 16 residues. Germline values: CDR1 SGHRS, CDR2 YFSETQ. Trimming took 2 bases from V and 4 from J; bases not matched to a gene: 9. CDR3 residues: CASSLRQGIEYNEQFF. The CDR3 DNA reads TGCGCCAGCAGCTTAAGACAGGGAATCGAGTACAATGAGCAGTTCTTC.

This clonotype has only a few counts. This sequence joins TRBV27 and TRBJ1-2, with 7 bases lining up with TRBD1. The germline V gene has CDR1 MNHEY and CDR2 SMNVEV (reference sequence). This CDR3 contains 14 residues. V gave up 4 bases and J gave up 4 bases; unmatched junction bases: 6. The CDR3 sequence is CASSWSQGTYGYTF. The CDR3 DNA reads TGTGCCAGCAGTTGGTCACAGGGGACCTATGGCTACACCTTC.

CDR3 sequence reads: CASSLRLRGADTGELFF. Here the CDR3 DNA reads TGTGCCAGCAGCTTAAGGCTCCGGGGGGCGGACACCGGGGAGCTGTTTTTT. The chain has TRBV7-6 and TRBJ2-2; D perhaps matches TRBD2 (7 bases). V gave up 2 bases and J gave up 3 bases, with 16 bases separating them. CDR1 SGHVS and CDR2 FNYEAQ come from the germline V gene. The CDR3 length is 17 residues.

The genes are TRBV5-1 and TRBJ2-5; tentatively, D is TRBD1 (7 bases). Between the trimmed V and J ends, which lost 0 bases and 5 bases, there was a span of 14 bases. CDR3 size: 15 residues. The V gene's germline CDR1 is SGHRS and CDR2 YFSETQ. CDR3 DNA: TGCGCCAGCAGCTTGGAAGGGGGCCGGGGGGAGACCCAGTACTTC. This translates into CASSLEGGRGETQYF.

The chain employs TRBV15 and TRBJ2-5; 7 bases fit TRBD1. The CDR3 spans 16 residues. Germline V gives CDR1 LNHNV, CDR2 YYDKDF (reference sequence). J was trimmed by 5 bases and V by 0 bases; bases with no gene match: 9. CDR3 sequence: CATSRDITQGKETQYF. CDR3 DNA: TGTGCCACCAGCAGAGACATAACACAGGGGAAGGAGACCCAGTACTTC.

This rearrangement joins TRBV6-1 to TRBJ2-7, with D perhaps TRBD2 (6 bases). CDR1 and CDR2 from the germline V gene are MNHNS and SASEGT. Trimming shortened V by 2 bases and J by 3 bases, and 14 bases separated the two germline ends. The CDR3 has 15 residues. The DNA of the CDR3 is TGTGCCAGCAGTGAAAAGAACAGCGGGTACTACGAGCAGTACTTC. This gives the protein CASSEKNSGYYEQYF.

This clonotype came up a few times. V gene TRBV7-3 combines with J gene TRBJ1-2; 7 nucleotides align to TRBD1. V lost 4 bases to trimming and J lost 7 bases; unmatched junction nucleotides: 0. Germline assignment: CDR1 SGHTA and CDR2 FQGTGA. The CDR3 runs 11 residues. CDR3 sequence: CASSSGGGYTF. CDR3 bases: TGTGCCAGCAGCTCAGGGGGTGGCTACACCTTC.

This clonotype was seen a few times. The chain employs TRBV6-2 or TRBV6-3 and TRBJ2-5; 13 bases agree with TRBD2. CDR3 length equals 16 residues. The J segment lost 5 bases and the V segment lost 2 bases, leaving 5 bases of the junction unmatched. The germline CDR1 and CDR2 sequences are MNHEY and SVGEGT. CDR3 in amino acids: CASSYQLAGGPETQYF. The CDR3 DNA follows: TGTGCCAGCAGTTACCAACTAGCGGGGGGGCCGGAGACCCAGTACTTC.

In this sample, this clonotype turned up a few times. The chain uses TRBV10-1 and TRBJ1-5; D not resolved. Germline-derived CDR1 and CDR2 are WNHNN and SYGVQD (reference sequence). Trimming cost V 7 bases and J 6 bases, with 10 bases left between them. CDR3 length equals 12 residues. CDR3: CASKLDGQPQHF. The CDR3 bases are TGCGCCAGCAAGTTAGACGGTCAGCCCCAGCATTTT.

V gene TRBV5-5 combines with J gene TRBJ2-6, with a weak D call TRBD1 (6 bases). CDR1 SGHKS and CDR2 YYEKEE come from the germline V gene (reference sequence). The CDR3 loop spans 17 amino acids. The germline V and J ends were trimmed by 5 bases and 0 bases, with 15 bases remaining between them. In DNA form, the CDR3 reads TGTGCCAGCAGGGCCGGGACAAAACACTCTGGGGCCAACGTCCTGACTTTC. Protein sequence: CASRAGTKHSGANVLTF.

V and J are TRBV20-1 and TRBJ2-7; D not resolved. Trimming shortened V by 0 bases and J by 3 bases, and 12 bases separated the two germline ends. CDR1 and CDR2 (germline): DFQATT, SNEGSKA (reference sequence). This CDR3 is built from 14 residues. The DNA of the CDR3 is TGCAGTGCTAGAGACGGTTACGGGCTCTACGAGCAGTACTTC. It specifies CSARDGYGLYEQYF.

This clonotype appeared a few times. The V and J genes are TRBV4-3 and TRBJ2-1, with a weak D call TRBD2 (6 bases). The CDR3 totals 16 residues. The V gene's germline CDR1 is LGHNA and CDR2 YSLEER. V lost 1 base, J lost 2 bases, and 12 bases lay in between. This chain's CDR3 is CASSQVRGGTYNEQFF. The DNA for the CDR3 is TGCGCCAGCAGCCAAGTAAGGGGAGGTACCTACAATGAGCAGTTCTTC.

The V and J genes are TRBV3-1 and TRBJ1-1; D is possibly TRBD1 (6 bases). CDR1 LGHDT and CDR2 YNNKEL come from the germline V gene (reference sequence). Trimming removed 1 base from V and 11 bases from J, with 11 bases in between. This CDR3 has 12 amino acids. The CDR3 loop reads CASSQAPGVAFF. CDR3 bases: TGTGCCAGCAGCCAAGCCCCAGGGGTCGCTTTCTTT.

The J gene is TRBJ1-1, the V gene TRBV29-1, with TRBD1 matching over 8 bases. The J segment lost 6 bases and the V segment lost 4 bases, leaving 7 bases of the junction unmatched. The CDR3 is 13 amino acids. CDR1 and CDR2 (germline): SQVTM, ANQGSEA. The CDR3 nucleotides are TGCAGCGTTGGGGCCAGGGGGCTTGCTGAAGCTTTCTTT. This sequence encodes CSVGARGLAEAFF.